Described below is a single T cell receptor (beta chain) sequence and its context. Its antigen is unidentified. The V and J ends lost 0 bases and 0 bases respectively, with 12 bases between them. The CDR3 covers 17 residues. Germline V gene lookup returns CDR1 SGHAT and CDR2 FQNNGV. The sample comes from a study of cytomegalovirus exposure and HLA in healthy donors. Findings of the study overall: For most TCR beta V segments, an earlier analysis put the productive rate at about 90% or about 30% of the time. Some V segments, including TRBV6-2 and TRBV6-3, were excluded as indistinguishable. In vitro checks showed that a few CMV-associated chains really do target CMV antigens.

Donors in the study were healthy people who gave bone marrow. Primers included in the PCR were 60 Vbeta and 13 Jbeta primers. TCRdb keeps only in-frame clones here, not all; method: immunoSEQ multiplex PCR. Of about 300,000 clones listed, just over 85% are singletons. Input material: PBMCs. The J gene is TRBJ2-1, the V gene TRBV11-2; a possible D gene is TRBD2 (6 bases). This TCR came from a man between 35 and 55 years old in good health and CMV-seropositive. The CDR3 DNA sequence: TGTGCCAGCAGCTTAGACTATGGGGGGAGCTCCTACAATGAGCAGTTCTTC. It encodes CASSLDYGGSSYNEQFF. The variable domain in full, with the rest retrieved from reference TRBV11-2 and TRBJ2-1, is EAGVAQSPRYKIIEKRQSVAFWCNPISGHATLYWYQQILGQGPKLLIQFQNNGVVDDSQLPKDRFSAERLKGVDSTLKIQPAKLEDSAVYLCASSLDYGGSSYNEQFFGPGTRLTVL.